Sequencing of this T cell receptor beta chain was carried out in a study of blood T cell repertoires in COVID-19. Background on the study: The study drew acute and convalescent COVID-19 samples from the United States, Italy and Spain. Sample material is recorded as cDNA or gDNA derived from T cells, B-cell-depleted T cells, or PBMCs.

Under the authors' procedure: Amplified reference gene primers provided the basis for estimating nucleated cell counts. Assay used: immunoSEQ multiplex PCR; TCRdb lists only in-frame clones, some missing. V and J calls plus clone size are reproduced from that table; the DNA served to infer D and trimming. Here the sample spans 200,000 to 250,000 clones, around four fifths being singletons. Sequences were obtained from peripheral blood. The receptor comes from a man aged 25-40 years with active or convalescent COVID-19.

CDR3 region: CASSPGLAGGYTGELFF. Written as DNA, the CDR3 is TGTGCCAGCAGTCCGGGACTAGCGGGAGGATACACCGGGGAGCTGTTTTTT. The chain carries TRBV2 and TRBJ2-2; TRBD2 matches at 15 bases. Germline CDR1 reads SNHLY; CDR2 reads FYNNEI. CDR3 length equals 17 residues. After removal of 5 bases from V and 3 bases from J, the junction contained 4 bases not matched to a gene.